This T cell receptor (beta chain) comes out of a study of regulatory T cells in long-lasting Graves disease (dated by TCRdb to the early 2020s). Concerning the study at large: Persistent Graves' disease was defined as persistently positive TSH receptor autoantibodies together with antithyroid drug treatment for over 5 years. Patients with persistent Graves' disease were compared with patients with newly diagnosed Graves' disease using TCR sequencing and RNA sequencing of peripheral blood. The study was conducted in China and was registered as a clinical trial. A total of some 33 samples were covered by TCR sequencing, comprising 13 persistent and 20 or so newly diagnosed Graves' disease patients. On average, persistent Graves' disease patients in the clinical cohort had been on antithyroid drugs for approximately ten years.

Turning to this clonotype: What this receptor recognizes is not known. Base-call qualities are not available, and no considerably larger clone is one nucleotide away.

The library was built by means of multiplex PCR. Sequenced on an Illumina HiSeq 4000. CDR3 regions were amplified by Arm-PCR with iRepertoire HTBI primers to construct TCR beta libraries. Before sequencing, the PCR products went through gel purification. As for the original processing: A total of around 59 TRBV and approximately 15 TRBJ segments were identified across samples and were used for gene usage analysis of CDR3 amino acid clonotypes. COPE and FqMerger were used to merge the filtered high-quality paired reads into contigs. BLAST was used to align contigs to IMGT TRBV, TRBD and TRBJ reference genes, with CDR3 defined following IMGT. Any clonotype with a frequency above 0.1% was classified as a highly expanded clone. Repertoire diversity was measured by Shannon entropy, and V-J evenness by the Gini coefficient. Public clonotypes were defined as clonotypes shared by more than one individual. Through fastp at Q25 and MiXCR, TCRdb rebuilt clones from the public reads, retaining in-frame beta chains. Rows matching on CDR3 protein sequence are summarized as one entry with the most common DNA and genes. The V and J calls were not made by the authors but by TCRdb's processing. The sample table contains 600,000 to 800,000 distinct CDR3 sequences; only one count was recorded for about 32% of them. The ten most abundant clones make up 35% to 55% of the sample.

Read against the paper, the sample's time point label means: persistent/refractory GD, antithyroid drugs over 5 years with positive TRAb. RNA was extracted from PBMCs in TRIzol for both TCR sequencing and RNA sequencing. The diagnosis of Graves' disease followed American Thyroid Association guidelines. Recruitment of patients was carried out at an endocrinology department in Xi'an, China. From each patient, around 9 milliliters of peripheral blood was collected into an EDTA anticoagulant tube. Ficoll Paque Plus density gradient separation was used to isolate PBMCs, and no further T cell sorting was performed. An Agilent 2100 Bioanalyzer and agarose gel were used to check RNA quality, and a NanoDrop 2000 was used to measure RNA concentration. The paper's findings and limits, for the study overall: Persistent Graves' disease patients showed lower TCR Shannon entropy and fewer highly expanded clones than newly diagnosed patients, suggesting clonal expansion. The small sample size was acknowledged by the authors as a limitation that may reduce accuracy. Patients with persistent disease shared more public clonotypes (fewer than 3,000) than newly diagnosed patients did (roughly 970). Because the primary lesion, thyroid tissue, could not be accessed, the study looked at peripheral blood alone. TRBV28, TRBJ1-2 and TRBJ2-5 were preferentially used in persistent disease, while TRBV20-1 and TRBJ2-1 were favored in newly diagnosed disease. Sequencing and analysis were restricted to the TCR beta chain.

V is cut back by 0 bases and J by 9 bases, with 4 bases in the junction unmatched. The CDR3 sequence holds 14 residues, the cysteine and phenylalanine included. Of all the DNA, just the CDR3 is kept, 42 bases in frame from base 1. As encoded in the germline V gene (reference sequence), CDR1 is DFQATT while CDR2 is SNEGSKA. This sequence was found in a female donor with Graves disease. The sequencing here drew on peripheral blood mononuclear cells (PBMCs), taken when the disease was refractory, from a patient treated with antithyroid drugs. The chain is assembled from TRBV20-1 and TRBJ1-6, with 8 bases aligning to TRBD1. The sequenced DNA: TGCAGTGCTAGAGAGACAGGGGAAGGTTCACCCCTCCACTTT. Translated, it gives CSARETGEGSPLHF.